The entry below gives a single T cell receptor (beta chain) sequence along with its context. The target antigen is unknown. V lost 1 base, J lost 1 base, and 10 bases lay in between. The CDR3 is 15 amino acids. Germline CDR1 is KGHSH and CDR2 is LQKENI. These data are taken from a study of long-term antiretroviral therapy in people with HIV. Findings and limits, study-wide: Repertoire composition at all time points was dominated by clones that had expanded before ART.

Survey level was the resolution at which the v3.0 immunoSEQ assay ran. Sequencing used immunoSEQ multiplex PCR; TCRdb keeps in-frame clones, though not all of them. Here the sample spans roughly 18,000 clones, roughly 90% being singletons. The chain links TRBV18 to TRBJ1-1, with D tentatively TRBD1 (6 bases). The source was unsorted PBMCs, collected 0.6 years after starting antiretroviral therapy. The TCR sequence derives from a middle-aged woman with HIV. CDR3 sequence (DNA): TGTGCCAGCTCACCACGGGGGGCGAGGAACACTGAAGCTTTCTTT. It yields the protein CASSPRGARNTEAFF.